This T cell receptor beta chain is drawn from a study of post-analysis software for immune sequencing data. Study outcomes and limitations: Patients showed TRBV5-6, TRBV5-1 and TRBV20-1 among four to six TRBV segments more frequent than in controls. Under F measure analysis, samples from one preparation batch co-clustered strongly. Compared against controls, patients with multiple sclerosis displayed significantly lower normalized Chao1 diversity.

The CDR3 sequence is 15 residues long. Germline CDR1 and CDR2: MNHEY and SMNVEV (reference sequence). V lost 8 bases, J lost 5 bases, and 12 bases stayed unmatched. This clonotype was counted a few times. Its antigen remains unidentified. Unique molecular identifiers had been added to the TCR beta cDNA libraries. One entry per CDR3 protein, called by TCRdb with MiXCR from the PCR reads. The data hold fewer than 850,000 distinct CDR3 sequences, with roughly 27% observed a single time. The chain carries TRBV27 and TRBJ2-4; 7 bases align to TRBD1. The TCR sequence derives from a girl aged 10 to 17 with multiple sclerosis. The specimen was blood. The CDR3 DNA follows: TGTGCCAGCGCTGGACAGGTCGGAGATGAAAACATTCAGTACTTC. This gives the protein CASAGQVGDENIQYF.